This is a list of T cell receptor beta chains from one sample in a study of PD-1 blockade in classical Hodgkin lymphoma. Libraries were prepared by immunoSEQ multiplex PCR; TCRdb keeps only in-frame clonotypes and omits some of them. The sample contains over 50,000 clones, around 78% of which appear only once. Sample: peripheral blood mononuclear cells (PBMCs), taken before the second cycle of nivolumab. These receptors were collected from a human donor with classical Hodgkin lymphoma. The CDR3 runs from the conserved cysteine through the conserved F or W. Each record gives: D gene, J gene, V gene, clone size, CDR3 protein, CDR3 DNA. D genes are given only for firm matches. The size entry is marked missing in some rows and otherwise reads once, few, many or a size class.

d_gene: -
j_gene: TRBJ1-6
v_gene: TRBV25-1
abundance: -
CDR3aa: CATSEGGYNSPLHF
CDR3nt: TGTGCCACCTCGGAAGGGGGCTATAATTCACCCCTCCACTTT

d_gene: TRBD1
j_gene: TRBJ2-3
v_gene: TRBV6-5
abundance: -
CDR3aa: CASADRATDTQYF
CDR3nt: TGTGCCAGCGCAGACAGGGCCACAGATACGCAGTATTTT

d_gene: TRBD2
j_gene: TRBJ2-7
v_gene: TRBV5-1
abundance: -
CDR3aa: CASSLSGLAAVEWYF
CDR3nt: TGCGCCAGCAGCTTGTCGGGACTAGCGGCCGTTGAATGGTACTTC

d_gene: TRBD1
j_gene: TRBJ1-5
v_gene: TRBV19
abundance: -
CDR3aa: CASSITLGQGNQPQHF
CDR3nt: TGTGCCAGTAGTATAACGTTGGGACAGGGTAATCAGCCCCAGCATTTT

d_gene: -
j_gene: TRBJ2-1
v_gene: TRBV25-1
abundance: -
CDR3aa: CASSETRNPYNEQFF
CDR3nt: TGTGCCAGCAGTGAGACTAGAAACCCCTACAATGAGCAGTTCTTC

d_gene: TRBD2
j_gene: TRBJ2-7
v_gene: TRBV11-2
abundance: -
CDR3aa: CASSRSTSTSAYSYEQYF
CDR3nt: TGTGCCAGCAGCCGTTCTACTTCGACTAGCGCATACTCCTACGAGCAGTACTTC

d_gene: TRBD1
j_gene: TRBJ2-7
v_gene: TRBV19
abundance: -
CDR3aa: CASSRDRGTSYEQYF
CDR3nt: TGTGCCAGTAGCAGGGACAGGGGGACTTCCTACGAGCAGTACTTC

d_gene: -
j_gene: TRBJ1-4
v_gene: TRBV10-3
abundance: -
CDR3aa: CAISESVGRGNEKLFF
CDR3nt: TGTGCCATCAGTGAGTCGGTTGGCAGGGGTAATGAAAAACTGTTTTTT

d_gene: TRBD2
j_gene: TRBJ2-2
v_gene: TRBV19
abundance: -
CDR3aa: CASSWTSGSGELFF
CDR3nt: TGTGCCAGTAGTTGGACTAGCGGGAGTGGGGAGCTGTTTTTT

d_gene: TRBD1
j_gene: TRBJ1-5
v_gene: TRBV19
abundance: -
CDR3aa: CASSIARGTGGAQPQHF
CDR3nt: TGTGCCAGTAGTATAGCAAGAGGGACAGGGGGTGCTCAGCCCCAGCATTTT

d_gene: TRBD1
j_gene: TRBJ2-7
v_gene: TRBV6-8
abundance: -
CDR3aa: CASSDWTGVTYEQYF
CDR3nt: TGTGCCAGCAGTGATTGGACAGGGGTTACTTACGAGCAGTACTTC

d_gene: -
j_gene: TRBJ2-7
v_gene: TRBV9
abundance: few
CDR3aa: CASSVDMGLYEQYF
CDR3nt: TGTGCCAGCAGCGTTGATATGGGGCTCTACGAGCAGTACTTC

d_gene: -
j_gene: TRBJ2-5
v_gene: TRBV28
abundance: -
CDR3aa: CASSLGWGQETQYF
CDR3nt: TGTGCCAGCAGTCTGGGGTGGGGCCAAGAGACCCAGTACTTC

d_gene: -
j_gene: TRBJ2-1
v_gene: TRBV19
abundance: -
CDR3aa: CASSIDSSARIDEQFF
CDR3nt: TGTGCCAGTAGTATAGATTCCTCAGCTCGAATTGATGAGCAGTTCTTC

d_gene: TRBD2
j_gene: TRBJ2-7
v_gene: TRBV9
abundance: -
CDR3aa: CASSVGRLAAYEQYF
CDR3nt: TGTGCCAGCAGCGTAGGGCGCCTAGCGGCCTACGAGCAGTACTTC

d_gene: -
j_gene: TRBJ2-1
v_gene: TRBV7-9
abundance: once
CDR3aa: CASSLAPTSSGEQFF
CDR3nt: TGTGCCAGCAGCTTAGCCCCGACATCTAGTGGGGAGCAGTTCTTC

d_gene: TRBD2
j_gene: TRBJ2-7
v_gene: TRBV19
abundance: -
CDR3aa: CASSIASGSSYEQYF
CDR3nt: TGTGCCAGTAGTATCGCTAGCGGATCCTCCTACGAGCAGTACTTC

d_gene: -
j_gene: TRBJ2-1
v_gene: TRBV9
abundance: once
CDR3aa: CASSVGEAPYNEQFF
CDR3nt: TGTGCCAGCAGCGTAGGCGAGGCTCCCTACAATGAGCAGTTCTTC

d_gene: TRBD2
j_gene: TRBJ2-7
v_gene: TRBV30
abundance: -
CDR3aa: CAWSVLAGVRVEQYF
CDR3nt: TGTGCCTGGAGTGTATTAGCGGGAGTTAGGGTCGAGCAGTACTTC

d_gene: -
j_gene: TRBJ1-6
v_gene: TRBV9
abundance: -
CDR3aa: CASGSTGQSNSPLHF
CDR3nt: TGTGCCAGCGGATCGACGGGACAAAGTAATTCACCCCTCCACTTT

d_gene: TRBD2
j_gene: TRBJ2-7
v_gene: TRBV6-6
abundance: -
CDR3aa: CASTLRPSGYEQYF
CDR3nt: TGTGCCAGCACCCTAAGGCCTAGCGGCTACGAGCAGTACTTC

d_gene: TRBD2
j_gene: TRBJ2-1
v_gene: TRBV14
abundance: once
CDR3aa: CASSPGGPNEQFF
CDR3nt: TGTGCCAGCTCCCCGGGGGGACCCAATGAGCAGTTCTTC

d_gene: -
j_gene: TRBJ2-2
v_gene: TRBV28
abundance: once
CDR3aa: CASSLGPRNTGELFF
CDR3nt: TGTGCCAGCAGCCTAGGGCCCCGAAACACCGGGGAGCTGTTTTTT

d_gene: TRBD1
j_gene: TRBJ1-5
v_gene: TRBV28
abundance: -
CDR3aa: CASSRGTDNQPQHF
CDR3nt: TGTGCCAGCAGTAGAGGGACAGACAATCAGCCCCAGCATTTT

d_gene: -
j_gene: TRBJ1-2
v_gene: TRBV6-5
abundance: few
CDR3aa: CASSRSDDVHTF
CDR3nt: TGTGCCAGCAGTCGTTCCGACGACGTACACACCTTC

d_gene: -
j_gene: TRBJ2-1
v_gene: TRBV27
abundance: -
CDR3aa: CASSLSHYNEQFF
CDR3nt: TGTGCCAGCAGTTTATCCCACTACAATGAGCAGTTCTTC

d_gene: -
j_gene: TRBJ1-4
v_gene: TRBV7-9
abundance: -
CDR3aa: CASSLAGVTEKLFF
CDR3nt: TGTGCCAGCAGCTTAGCAGGGGTAACTGAAAAACTGTTTTTT

d_gene: -
j_gene: TRBJ1-1
v_gene: TRBV11-2
abundance: few
CDR3aa: CASSLGPSGPEAFF
CDR3nt: TGTGCCAGCAGCTTAGGACCGAGTGGACCTGAAGCTTTCTTT

d_gene: TRBD1
j_gene: TRBJ2-7
v_gene: TRBV7-3
abundance: -
CDR3aa: CASSLGAGGWYEQYF
CDR3nt: TGTGCCAGCAGCTTGGGGGCAGGGGGCTGGTACGAGCAGTACTTC

d_gene: TRBD2
j_gene: TRBJ2-5
v_gene: TRBV25-1
abundance: -
CDR3aa: CASGIAGGPETQYF
CDR3nt: TGTGCCAGCGGGATAGCGGGAGGTCCAGAGACCCAGTACTTC

d_gene: -
j_gene: TRBJ1-2
v_gene: TRBV6-5
abundance: once
CDR3aa: CASSTGGSSYGYTF
CDR3nt: TGTGCCAGCAGCACCGGGGGGTCTAGCTATGGCTACACCTTC

d_gene: -
j_gene: TRBJ1-1
v_gene: TRBV29-1
abundance: -
CDR3aa: CSVVGGRGDTEAFF
CDR3nt: TGCAGCGTTGTTGGGGGGCGGGGAGACACTGAAGCTTTCTTT

d_gene: -
j_gene: TRBJ2-7
v_gene: TRBV2
abundance: -
CDR3aa: CASSERSVHEQYF
CDR3nt: TGTGCCAGCAGTGAACGAAGTGTGCACGAGCAGTACTTC

d_gene: -
j_gene: TRBJ2-7
v_gene: TRBV30
abundance: -
CDR3aa: CAWTRGRSYEQYF
CDR3nt: TGTGCCTGGACTAGGGGCAGGTCCTACGAGCAGTACTTC

d_gene: -
j_gene: TRBJ2-7
v_gene: TRBV6-1
abundance: -
CDR3aa: CASGQASYEQYF
CDR3nt: TGTGCCAGCGGGCAGGCAAGCTACGAGCAGTACTTC

d_gene: -
j_gene: TRBJ2-3
v_gene: TRBV29-1
abundance: -
CDR3aa: CSVRSGDTQYF
CDR3nt: TGCAGCGTCCGTAGTGGAGATACGCAGTATTTT

d_gene: TRBD2
j_gene: TRBJ2-2
v_gene: TRBV14
abundance: -
CDR3aa: CASSRTSLGTGELFF
CDR3nt: TGTGCCAGCAGCCGGACTAGTCTGGGCACCGGGGAGCTGTTTTTT

d_gene: -
j_gene: TRBJ2-3
v_gene: TRBV5-3
abundance: -
CDR3aa: CAYQGRADTQYF
CDR3nt: TGTGCCTATCAGGGTAGGGCAGATACGCAGTATTTT

d_gene: -
j_gene: TRBJ2-3
v_gene: TRBV25-1
abundance: -
CDR3aa: CASSEFVRVTDTQYF
CDR3nt: TGTGCCAGCAGTGAATTTGTTAGGGTCACAGATACGCAGTATTTT

d_gene: TRBD1
j_gene: TRBJ1-1
v_gene: TRBV29-1
abundance: -
CDR3aa: CSVDRGGTEAFF
CDR3nt: TGCAGCGTAGACAGGGGTGGCACTGAAGCTTTCTTT

d_gene: TRBD2
j_gene: TRBJ2-7
v_gene: TRBV11-2
abundance: -
CDR3aa: CASSLSLAGQSSYEQYF
CDR3nt: TGTGCCAGCAGCTTAAGCCTAGCGGGACAGAGCTCCTACGAGCAGTACTTC

d_gene: -
j_gene: TRBJ1-2
v_gene: TRBV7-9
abundance: many
CDR3aa: CASSLAVANYGYTF
CDR3nt: TGTGCCAGCAGCTTAGCGGTCGCTAACTATGGCTACACCTTC

d_gene: -
j_gene: TRBJ1-5
v_gene: TRBV7-2
abundance: few
CDR3aa: CASSLTWGGNQPQHF
CDR3nt: TGTGCCAGCAGCCTAACGTGGGGGGGCAATCAGCCCCAGCATTTT

d_gene: -
j_gene: TRBJ1-3
v_gene: TRBV6-5
abundance: few
CDR3aa: CASRTTPSSGNTIYF
CDR3nt: TGTGCCAGCAGAACGACACCGAGCTCTGGAAACACCATATATTTT

d_gene: TRBD1
j_gene: TRBJ1-1
v_gene: TRBV6-6
abundance: -
CDR3aa: CASSYSRGQGTEAFF
CDR3nt: TGTGCCAGCAGTTACTCCAGGGGGCAAGGGACTGAAGCTTTCTTT

d_gene: -
j_gene: TRBJ2-3
v_gene: TRBV6-4
abundance: -
CDR3aa: CASSVQSSSTDTQYF
CDR3nt: TGTGCCAGCAGTGTACAGTCTTCTAGCACAGATACGCAGTATTTT

d_gene: -
j_gene: TRBJ1-2
v_gene: TRBV5-1
abundance: few
CDR3aa: CASSLVAANGYTF
CDR3nt: TGCGCCAGCAGCTTGGTGGCTGCTAATGGCTACACCTTC

d_gene: TRBD2
j_gene: TRBJ2-2
v_gene: TRBV30
abundance: -
CDR3aa: CAWTPGTSGRTGELFF
CDR3nt: TGTGCCTGGACCCCGGGGACTAGCGGGAGAACCGGGGAGCTGTTTTTT

d_gene: -
j_gene: TRBJ2-1
v_gene: TRBV27
abundance: -
CDR3aa: CASSNGQGGGDEQFF
CDR3nt: TGTGCCAGCAGTAATGGTCAGGGCGGGGGCGATGAGCAGTTCTTC

d_gene: TRBD1
j_gene: TRBJ1-2
v_gene: TRBV19
abundance: -
CDR3aa: CASRTQGTGIYGYTF
CDR3nt: TGTGCCAGTAGAACGCAGGGGACAGGGATCTATGGCTACACCTTC

d_gene: -
j_gene: TRBJ1-2
v_gene: TRBV28
abundance: -
CDR3aa: CASSLPGTANYGYTF
CDR3nt: TGTGCCAGCAGTCTCCCCGGGACGGCCAACTATGGCTACACCTTC

d_gene: -
j_gene: TRBJ2-3
v_gene: TRBV5-1
abundance: -
CDR3aa: CASSLRTGGTDTQYF
CDR3nt: TGCGCCAGCAGCTTGAGGACTGGGGGCACAGATACGCAGTATTTT

d_gene: -
j_gene: TRBJ2-7
v_gene: TRBV11-2
abundance: -
CDR3aa: CASSLRRSYEQYF
CDR3nt: TGTGCCAGCAGCTTGAGACGGAGCTACGAGCAGTACTTC

d_gene: TRBD1
j_gene: TRBJ2-7
v_gene: TRBV18
abundance: medium-sized
CDR3aa: CASSPLPGQEQYF
CDR3nt: TGTGCCAGCTCACCATTACCGGGACAGGAGCAGTACTTC

d_gene: TRBD2
j_gene: TRBJ2-1
v_gene: TRBV11-2
abundance: few
CDR3aa: CASSGPQTSGRWDNEQFF
CDR3nt: TGTGCCAGCAGCGGGCCGCAGACTAGCGGGAGATGGGACAATGAGCAGTTCTTC

d_gene: -
j_gene: TRBJ1-3
v_gene: TRBV4-1
abundance: -
CDR3aa: CASSTPQNTIYF
CDR3nt: TGCGCCAGCAGCACCCCCCAAAACACCATATATTTT

d_gene: -
j_gene: TRBJ1-5
v_gene: TRBV2
abundance: -
CDR3aa: CASRRQERGNQPQHF
CDR3nt: TGTGCCAGCAGGAGGCAGGAAAGGGGCAATCAGCCCCAGCATTTT

d_gene: TRBD1
j_gene: TRBJ2-2
v_gene: TRBV6-1
abundance: few
CDR3aa: CASSEVRGQGATGELFF
CDR3nt: TGTGCCAGCAGTGAAGTAAGAGGACAGGGGGCGACCGGGGAGCTGTTTTTT

d_gene: TRBD2
j_gene: TRBJ2-1
v_gene: TRBV4-3
abundance: -
CDR3aa: CASSQATSGGNEQFF
CDR3nt: TGCGCCAGCAGCCAAGCTACGAGCGGGGGCAATGAGCAGTTCTTC